These 8 T cell receptor beta chains were sequenced from one sample in a study of immune cell composition in non-small cell lung cancer. The method was immunoSEQ multiplex PCR; TCRdb's version includes in-frame clones alone and lacks a portion of them. The sample lists around 2,500 clones, 65% to 80% occurring once. The sequenced sample consisted of lung tumor tissue. The source is a human donor with non-small cell lung cancer.

The rearrangement links TRBV27 to TRBJ2-7; 9 bases map to TRBD1. The CDR3 is 17 amino acids. The trim removed 5 bases at V and 5 bases at J, leaving 16 bases unmatched. Germline assignment: CDR1 MNHEY and CDR2 SMNVEV (reference sequence). In DNA, the CDR3 is TGTGCCAGCAGTACCTGGGGTTTGGGACAGGGTCCCCACGAGCAGTACTTC. Encoded protein: CASSTWGLGQGPHEQYF.

This chain links TRBV23-1 with TRBJ1-1; D call uncertain. TRBV23-1 is noted as an ORF with a role that remains uncertain. V lost 8 bases to trimming and J lost 7 bases, with 20 bases between them. The CDR3 has 14 residues. The CDR3 here is CASGVRQRLDEAFF. The CDR3 bases are TGCGCCAGCGGTGTCCGCCAACGTCTAGATGAAGCTTTCTTT.

The chain employs TRBV5-4 and TRBJ2-7; TRBD2 matches 8 bases. Germline lookup yields CDR1 SGHNT and CDR2 YYREEE (reference sequence). J was trimmed by 4 bases and V by 4 bases; bases with no gene match: 4. This CDR3 is built from 13 residues. The CDR3 protein is CASSKGLGYEQYF. The CDR3 nucleotides are TGTGCCAGCAGCAAGGGACTAGGATACGAGCAGTACTTC.

The chain couples TRBV6-5 to TRBJ2-1, with 7 bases aligning to TRBD2. Germline V gives CDR1 MNHEY, CDR2 SVGAGI. This CDR3 is built from 15 residues. The junction had 9 bases not matched to a gene; V was cut back by 4 bases and J by 6 bases. In DNA, the CDR3 is TGTGCCAGCAGTTCGCCCGGGGGGAGTGTCAATGAGCAGTTCTTC. Its translation is CASSSPGGSVNEQFF.

This clone was seen only once. The chain recombines TRBV27 with TRBJ2-5, with D possibly TRBD1 on 6 matching bases. CDR1 and CDR2 from the germline V gene are MNHEY and SMNVEV (reference sequence). The CDR3 is made up of 18 amino acids. With 0 bases removed from V and 5 bases from J, the gap between germline ends came to 22 bases. In nucleotides, the CDR3 is TGTGCCAGCAGTTTATCGAACCCCCTGGGGGCTTACGAGGAGACCCAGTACTTC. Translated, it gives CASSLSNPLGAYEETQYF.

The gene calls are TRBV19 and TRBJ2-6; 11 bases align to TRBD2. This CDR3 spans 17 amino acids. V lost 4 bases, J lost 0 bases, and 2 bases stayed unmatched. The germline V gene has CDR1 LNHDA and CDR2 SQIVND (reference sequence). CDR3 region: CASSRGLAASGANVLTF. The CDR3 bases are TGTGCCAGTAGTAGGGGACTAGCGGCCTCTGGGGCCAACGTCCTGACTTTC. Looking up the rest from reference TRBV19 and TRBJ2-6 gives the full variable domain: DGGITQSPKYLFRKEGQNVTLSCEQNLNHDAMYWYRQDPGQGLRLIYYSQIVNDFQKGDIAEGYSVSREKKESFPLTVTSAQKNPTAFYLCASSRGLAASGANVLTFGAGSRLTVL.

The genes are TRBV9 and TRBJ2-2; perhaps TRBD1 as D (6 bases). This CDR3 has 15 amino acids. Germline values: CDR1 SGDLS, CDR2 YYNGEE. V was shortened by 5 bases and J by 2 bases, with 13 bases between the two germline ends. This chain's CDR3 is CASRHGTQNTGELFF. The CDR3 nucleotides read TGTGCCAGCAGGCATGGGACACAAAACACCGGGGAGCTGTTTTTT.

The CDR3 DNA sequence: TGTGCCAGCAGCCAAGACAGGGGGGCCTACGAGCAGTACTTC. Translation gives CASSQDRGAYEQYF. This chain joins TRBV5-4 and TRBJ2-7, with 9 bases lining up with TRBD1. From germline, CDR1 is SGHNT and CDR2 YYREEE (reference sequence). The CDR3 is 14 residues long. The trim removed 4 bases at V and 2 bases at J, leaving 4 bases unmatched.